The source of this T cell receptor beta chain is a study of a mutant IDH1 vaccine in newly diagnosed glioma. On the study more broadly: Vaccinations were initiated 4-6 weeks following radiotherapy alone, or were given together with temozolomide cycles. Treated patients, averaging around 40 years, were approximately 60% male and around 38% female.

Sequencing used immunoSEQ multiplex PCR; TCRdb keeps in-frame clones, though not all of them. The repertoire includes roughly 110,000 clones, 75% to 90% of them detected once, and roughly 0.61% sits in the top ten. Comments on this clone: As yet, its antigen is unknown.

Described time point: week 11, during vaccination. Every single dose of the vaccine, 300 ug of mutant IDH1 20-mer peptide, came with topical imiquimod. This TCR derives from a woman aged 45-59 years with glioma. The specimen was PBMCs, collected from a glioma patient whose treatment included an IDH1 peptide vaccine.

This CDR3 reads CASSSTSGFYNEQFF. The CDR3 DNA follows: TGTGCCAGCAGCTCGACTAGCGGGTTTTACAATGAGCAGTTCTTC. This chain joins TRBV7-3 and TRBJ2-1, with 10 bases aligning to TRBD2. The CDR3 is made up of 15 amino acids. Looked up from germline, CDR1 is SGHTA and CDR2 is FQGTGA. With 4 bases clipped from V and 4 bases from J, the junction kept 4 bases outside the gene matches.